The 8 T cell receptor beta chains listed next were all sequenced from one sample in a study of blood T cell repertoires in COVID-19. Assay: immunoSEQ multiplex PCR; the TCRdb copy retains only in-frame clones and omits some. The table lists approximately 60,000 clones, 75% to 85% of them singletons. Sequenced sample: peripheral blood. These receptors were collected from a man older than 75 with acute or convalescent COVID-19.

The J gene is TRBJ2-5, the V gene TRBV5-1; TRBD2 might be the D (5 bases). This CDR3 has 12 residues. Germline CDR1 reads SGHRS; CDR2 reads YFSETQ. The V end was cut by 2 bases, the J end by 4 bases, with 6 bases between. CDR3 nucleotides: TGCGCCAGCAGCTTTGAGGGAGAGACCCAGTACTTC. It is translated as CASSFEGETQYF.

This chain connects TRBV5-1 to TRBJ2-1; D is undetermined. V was cut by 6 bases and J by 5 bases, with 15 bases left in between. The CDR3 contains 14 residues. Germline V CDR1 and CDR2: SGHRS, YFSETQ. This CDR3 reads CASTASSTDNEQFF. The CDR3 DNA reads as TGCGCCAGCACCGCCTCGAGTACAGACAATGAGCAGTTCTTC.

V gene TRBV5-6 combines with J gene TRBJ2-1; D perhaps matches TRBD1 (6 bases). This CDR3 has 16 amino acids. Germline values: CDR1 SGHDT, CDR2 YYEEEE. V shed 0 bases and J shed 2 bases, with 12 bases lying between them. In DNA, the CDR3 is TGTGCCAGCAGCTTGGTGGGGGCATTCCCCTACAATGAGCAGTTCTTC. This sequence encodes CASSLVGAFPYNEQFF.

The chain is built from TRBV5-1 and TRBJ2-5, with unresolved D. With 0 bases removed from V and 2 bases from J, the gap between germline ends came to 5 bases. The CDR3 is 13 residues long. CDR1 is SGHRS, CDR2 YFSETQ, per germline. CDR3 residues: CASSLGRQETQYF. In DNA, the CDR3 is TGCGCCAGCAGCTTGGGCAGACAAGAGACCCAGTACTTC.

The V and J genes are TRBV7-9 and TRBJ1-1; 10 bases are shared with TRBD1. The CDR3 length is 16 residues. Germline V gene lookup returns CDR1 SEHNR and CDR2 FQNEAQ (reference sequence). J gave up 1 base and V 5 bases, and 7 bases lay outside the gene matches. For the CDR3, the DNA is TGTGCCAGCAGCCCCCGGGACAGGGGCTGGAACACTGAAGCTTTCTTT. It yields the protein CASSPRDRGWNTEAFF.

The chain combines TRBV6-5 with TRBJ2-1; 8 nucleotides align to TRBD1. This CDR3 is 15 amino acids long. Germline values: CDR1 MNHEY, CDR2 SVGAGI. The ends lost 6 bases at V and 7 bases at J; junction bases unmatched: 11. In nucleotides, the CDR3 is TGTGCCAGCAGCCGGACCCGGGACAGGTCGAATGAGCAGTTCTTC. This sequence encodes CASSRTRDRSNEQFF.

The rearrangement uses TRBV12-5 and TRBJ2-1; 8 bases fit TRBD1. After removal of 6 bases from V and 1 base from J, the junction contained 5 bases not matched to a gene. The CDR3 spans 15 residues. From germline, CDR1 is LGHNT and CDR2 FRNRAP. The CDR3 sequence: CASGYGQGSYNEQFF. The CDR3 DNA reads TGTGCTAGTGGATACGGACAGGGATCCTACAATGAGCAGTTCTTC.

The genes are TRBV30 and TRBJ1-4; 7 bases are a match to TRBD1. The CDR3 is 16 residues long. CDR1 is GTSNPN and CDR2 is SVGIG in the germline V gene (reference sequence). The junction had 11 bases not matched to a gene; V was cut back by 3 bases and J by 4 bases. CDR3: CAWSPRTGWDNEKLFF. The CDR3 nucleotides are TGTGCCTGGAGCCCTCGGACAGGATGGGATAATGAAAAACTGTTTTTT.